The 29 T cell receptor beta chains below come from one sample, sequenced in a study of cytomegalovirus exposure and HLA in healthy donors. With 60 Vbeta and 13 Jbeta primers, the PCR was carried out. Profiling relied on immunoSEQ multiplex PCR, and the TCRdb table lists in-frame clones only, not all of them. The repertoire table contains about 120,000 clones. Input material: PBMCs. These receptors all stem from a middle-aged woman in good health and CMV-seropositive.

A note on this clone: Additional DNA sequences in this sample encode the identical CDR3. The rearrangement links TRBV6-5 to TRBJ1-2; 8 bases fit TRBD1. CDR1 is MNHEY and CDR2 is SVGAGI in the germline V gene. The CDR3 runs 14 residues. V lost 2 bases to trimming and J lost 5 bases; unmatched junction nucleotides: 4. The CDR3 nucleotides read TGTGCCAGCAGTTACCTGGGACAGGTTTATGGCTACACCTTC. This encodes CASSYLGQVYGYTF.

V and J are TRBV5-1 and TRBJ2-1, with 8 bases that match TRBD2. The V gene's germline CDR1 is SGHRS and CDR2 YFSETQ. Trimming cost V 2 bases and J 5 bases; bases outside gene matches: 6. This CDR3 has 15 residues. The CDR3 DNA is TGCGCCAGCAGCTTTACTAGCGGAGGCCACAATGAGCAGTTCTTC. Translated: CASSFTSGGHNEQFF.

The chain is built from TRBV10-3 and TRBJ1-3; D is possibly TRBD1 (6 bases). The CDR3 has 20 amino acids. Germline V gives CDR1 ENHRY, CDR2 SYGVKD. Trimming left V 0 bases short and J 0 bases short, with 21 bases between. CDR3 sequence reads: CAISESFRTDITSSGNTIYF. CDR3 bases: TGTGCCATCAGTGAGTCGTTCAGGACAGATATAACGAGCTCTGGAAACACCATATATTTT.

DNA of the CDR3: TGTGCCAGTTGGGACAGGGGATTTGGAGAGCAGTACTTC. It yields the protein CASWDRGFGEQYF. The gene calls are TRBV19 and TRBJ2-7; 10 bases agree with TRBD1. The germline CDR1 and CDR2 sequences are LNHDA and SQIVND (reference sequence). J lost 7 bases, V lost 8 bases, and 8 bases had no gene match. This CDR3 spans 13 amino acids.

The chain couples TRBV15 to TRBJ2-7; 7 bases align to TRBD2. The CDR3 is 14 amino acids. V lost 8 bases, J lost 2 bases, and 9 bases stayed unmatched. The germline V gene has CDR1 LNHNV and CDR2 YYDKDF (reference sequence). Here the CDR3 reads CATSRGGPPYEQYF. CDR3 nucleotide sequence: TGTGCCACCTCAAGGGGAGGGCCCCCCTACGAGCAGTACTTC.

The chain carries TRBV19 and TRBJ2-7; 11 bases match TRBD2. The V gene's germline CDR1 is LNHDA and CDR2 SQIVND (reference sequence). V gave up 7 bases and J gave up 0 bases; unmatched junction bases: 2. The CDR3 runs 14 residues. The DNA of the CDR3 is TGTGCCAGTAAGGGACTAGCGGACTCCTACGAGCAGTACTTC. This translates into CASKGLADSYEQYF. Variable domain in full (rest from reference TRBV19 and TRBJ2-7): DGGITQSPKYLFRKEGQNVTLSCEQNLNHDAMYWYRQDPGQGLRLIYYSQIVNDFQKGDIAEGYSVSREKKESFPLTVTSAQKNPTAFYLCASKGLADSYEQYFGPGTRLTVT.

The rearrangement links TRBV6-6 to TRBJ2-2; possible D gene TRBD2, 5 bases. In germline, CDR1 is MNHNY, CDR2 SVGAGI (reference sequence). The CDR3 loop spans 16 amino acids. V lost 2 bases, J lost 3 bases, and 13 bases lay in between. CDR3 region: CASSYPKGSDTGELFF. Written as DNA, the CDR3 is TGTGCCAGCAGTTACCCAAAAGGGAGCGACACCGGGGAGCTGTTTTTT.

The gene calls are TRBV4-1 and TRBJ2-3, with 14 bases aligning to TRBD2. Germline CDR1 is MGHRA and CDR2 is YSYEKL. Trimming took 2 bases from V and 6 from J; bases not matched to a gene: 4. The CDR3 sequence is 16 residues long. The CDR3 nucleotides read TGCGCCAGCAGCCAACGACTAGCGGGAGGGACGGATACGCAGTATTTT. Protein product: CASSQRLAGGTDTQYF.

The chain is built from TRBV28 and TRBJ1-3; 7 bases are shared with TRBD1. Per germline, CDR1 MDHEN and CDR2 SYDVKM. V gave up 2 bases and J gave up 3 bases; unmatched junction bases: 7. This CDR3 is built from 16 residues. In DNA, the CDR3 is TGTGCCAGCAGTTTAAGGGGGGCAGGGGGTGGAAACACCATATATTTT. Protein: CASSLRGAGGGNTIYF.

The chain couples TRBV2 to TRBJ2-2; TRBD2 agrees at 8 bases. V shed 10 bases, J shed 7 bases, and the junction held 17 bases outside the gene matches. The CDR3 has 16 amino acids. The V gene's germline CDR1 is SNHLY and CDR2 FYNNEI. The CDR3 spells CANIPQGAGVGGELFF. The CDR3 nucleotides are TGTGCCAACATACCTCAGGGAGCGGGAGTAGGCGGGGAGCTGTTTTTT.

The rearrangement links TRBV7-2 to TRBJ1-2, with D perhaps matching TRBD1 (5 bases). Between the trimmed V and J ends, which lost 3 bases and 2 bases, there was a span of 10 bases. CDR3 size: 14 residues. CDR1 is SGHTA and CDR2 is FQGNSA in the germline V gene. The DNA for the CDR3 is TGTGCCAGCAGCTTTCAGGGAGGCAACTATGGCTACACCTTC. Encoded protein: CASSFQGGNYGYTF. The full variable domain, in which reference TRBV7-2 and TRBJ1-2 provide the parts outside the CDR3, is GAGVSQSPSNKVTEKGKDVELRCDPISGHTALYWYRQSLGQGLEFLIYFQGNSAPDKSGLPSDRFSAERTGGSVSTLTIQRTQQEDSAVYLCASSFQGGNYGYTFGSGTRLTVV.

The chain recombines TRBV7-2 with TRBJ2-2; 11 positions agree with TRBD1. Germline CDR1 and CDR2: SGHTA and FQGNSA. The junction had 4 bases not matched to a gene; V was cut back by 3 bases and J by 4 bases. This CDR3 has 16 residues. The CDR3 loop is CASSFAGTGGTGELFF. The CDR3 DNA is TGTGCCAGCAGCTTCGCCGGGACAGGGGGCACCGGGGAGCTGTTTTTT.

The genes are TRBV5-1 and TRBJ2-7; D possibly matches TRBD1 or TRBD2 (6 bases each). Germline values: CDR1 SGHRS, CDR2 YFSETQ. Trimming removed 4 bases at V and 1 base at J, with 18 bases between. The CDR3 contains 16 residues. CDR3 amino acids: CASSVGHNRGSYEQYF. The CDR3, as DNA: TGCGCCAGCAGCGTGGGACACAATCGGGGGTCCTACGAGCAGTACTTC. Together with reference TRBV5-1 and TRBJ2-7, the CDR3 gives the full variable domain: KAGVTQTPRYLIKTRGQQVTLSCSPISGHRSVSWYQQTPGQGLQFLFEYFSETQRNKGNFPGRFSGRQFSNSRSEMNVSTLELGDSALYLCASSVGHNRGSYEQYFGPGTRLTVT.

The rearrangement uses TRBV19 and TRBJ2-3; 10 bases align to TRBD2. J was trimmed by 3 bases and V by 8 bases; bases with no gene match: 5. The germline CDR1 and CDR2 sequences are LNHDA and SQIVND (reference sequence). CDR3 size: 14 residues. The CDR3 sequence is CASSSGSSTDTQYF. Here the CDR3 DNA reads TGTGCCAGTTCTAGCGGGAGCAGTACAGATACGCAGTATTTT. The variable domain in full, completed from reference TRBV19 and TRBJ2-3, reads DGGITQSPKYLFRKEGQNVTLSCEQNLNHDAMYWYRQDPGQGLRLIYYSQIVNDFQKGDIAEGYSVSREKKESFPLTVTSAQKNPTAFYLCASSSGSSTDTQYFGPGTRLTVL.

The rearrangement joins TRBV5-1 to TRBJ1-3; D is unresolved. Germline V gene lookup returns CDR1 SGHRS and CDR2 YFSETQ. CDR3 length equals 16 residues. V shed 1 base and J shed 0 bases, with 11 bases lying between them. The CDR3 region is CASSLIPGSSGNTIYF. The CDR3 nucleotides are TGCGCCAGCAGCTTGATCCCCGGGAGCTCTGGAAACACCATATATTTT.

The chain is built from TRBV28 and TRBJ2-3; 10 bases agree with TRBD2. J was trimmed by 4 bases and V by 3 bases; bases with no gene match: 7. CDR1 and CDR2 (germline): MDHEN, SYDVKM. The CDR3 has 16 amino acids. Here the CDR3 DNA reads TGTGCCAGCAGTTTTGGGAGGAGCGGGAGGGCAGATACGCAGTATTTT. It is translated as CASSFGRSGRADTQYF.

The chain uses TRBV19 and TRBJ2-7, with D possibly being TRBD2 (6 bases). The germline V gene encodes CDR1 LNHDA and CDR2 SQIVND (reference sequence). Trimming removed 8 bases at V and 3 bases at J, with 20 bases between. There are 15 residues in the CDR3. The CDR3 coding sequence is TGTGCCAGTTCCACCCGGGAGCTACGACTCTACGAGCAGTACTTC. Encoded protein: CASSTRELRLYEQYF.

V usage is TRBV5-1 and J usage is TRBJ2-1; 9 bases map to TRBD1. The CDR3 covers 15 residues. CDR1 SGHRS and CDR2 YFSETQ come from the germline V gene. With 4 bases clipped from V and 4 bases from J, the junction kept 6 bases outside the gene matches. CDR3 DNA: TGCGCCAGCAGCGAGACAGGGGGACCTTACAATGAGCAGTTCTTC. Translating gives CASSETGGPYNEQFF.

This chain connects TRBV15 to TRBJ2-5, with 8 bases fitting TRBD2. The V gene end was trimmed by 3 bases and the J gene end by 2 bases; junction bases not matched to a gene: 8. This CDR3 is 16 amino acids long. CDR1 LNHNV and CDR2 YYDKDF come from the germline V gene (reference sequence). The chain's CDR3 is CATSSTGGGHQETQYF. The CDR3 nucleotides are TGTGCCACCAGCAGTACCGGGGGGGGCCATCAAGAGACCCAGTACTTC. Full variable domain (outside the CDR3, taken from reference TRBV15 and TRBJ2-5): DAMVIQNPRYQVTQFGKPVTLSCSQTLNHNVMYWYQQKSSQAPKLLFHYYDKDFNNEADTPDNFQSRRPNTSFCFLDIRSPGLGDTAMYLCATSSTGGGHQETQYFGPGTRLLVL.

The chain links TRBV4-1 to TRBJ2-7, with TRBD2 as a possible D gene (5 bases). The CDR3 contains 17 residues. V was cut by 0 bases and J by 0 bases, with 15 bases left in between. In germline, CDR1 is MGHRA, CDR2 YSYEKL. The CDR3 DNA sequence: TGCGCCAGCAGCCAAGATGGGTGGGGAGTCAGCTCCTACGAGCAGTACTTC. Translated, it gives CASSQDGWGVSSYEQYF.

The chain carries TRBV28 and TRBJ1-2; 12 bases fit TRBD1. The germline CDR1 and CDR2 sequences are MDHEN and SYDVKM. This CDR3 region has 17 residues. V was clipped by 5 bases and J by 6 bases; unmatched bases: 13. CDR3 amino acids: CASSPLGPGQGADGYTF. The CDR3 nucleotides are TGTGCCAGCAGTCCGCTGGGGCCGGGACAGGGGGCTGATGGCTACACCTTC.

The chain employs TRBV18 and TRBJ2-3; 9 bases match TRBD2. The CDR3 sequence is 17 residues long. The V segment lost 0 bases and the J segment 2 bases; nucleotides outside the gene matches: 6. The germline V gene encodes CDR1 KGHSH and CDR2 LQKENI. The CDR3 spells CASSPPASGINTDTQYF. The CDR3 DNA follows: TGTGCCAGCTCACCACCGGCTAGCGGGATTAACACAGATACGCAGTATTTT.

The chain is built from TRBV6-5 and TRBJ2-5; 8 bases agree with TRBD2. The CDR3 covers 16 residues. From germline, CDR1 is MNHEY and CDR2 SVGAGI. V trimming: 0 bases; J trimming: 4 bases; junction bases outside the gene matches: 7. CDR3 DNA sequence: TGTGCCAGCAGTTACTCGAGGTCTCTAGCGGGAGAGACCCAGTACTTC. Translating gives CASSYSRSLAGETQYF.

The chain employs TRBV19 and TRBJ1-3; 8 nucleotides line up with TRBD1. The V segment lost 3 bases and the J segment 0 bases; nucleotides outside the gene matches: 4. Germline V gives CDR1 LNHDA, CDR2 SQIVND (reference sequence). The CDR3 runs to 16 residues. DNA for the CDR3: TGTGCCAGTAGTATGGGGACAGGTCTCTCTGGAAACACCATATATTTT. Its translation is CASSMGTGLSGNTIYF.

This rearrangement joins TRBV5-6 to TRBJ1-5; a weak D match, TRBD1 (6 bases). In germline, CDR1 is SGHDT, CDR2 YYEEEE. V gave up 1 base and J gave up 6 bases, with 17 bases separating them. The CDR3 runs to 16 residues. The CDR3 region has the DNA TGTGCCAGCAGCTTGTACGGGGGGCCAACCGGTCAGCCCCAGCATTTT. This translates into CASSLYGGPTGQPQHF.

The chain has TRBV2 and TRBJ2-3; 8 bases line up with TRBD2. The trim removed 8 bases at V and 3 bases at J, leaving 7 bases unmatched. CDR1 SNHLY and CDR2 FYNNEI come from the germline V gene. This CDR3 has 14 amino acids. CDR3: CASGRAGDTDTQYF. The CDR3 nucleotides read TGTGCCAGCGGACGAGCGGGAGATACAGATACGCAGTATTTT. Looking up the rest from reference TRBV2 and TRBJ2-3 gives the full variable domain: EPEVTQTPSHQVTQMGQEVILRCVPISNHLYFYWYRQILGQKVEFLVSFYNNEISEKSEIFDDQFSVERPDGSNFTLKIRSTKLEDSAMYFCASGRAGDTDTQYFGPGTRLTVL.

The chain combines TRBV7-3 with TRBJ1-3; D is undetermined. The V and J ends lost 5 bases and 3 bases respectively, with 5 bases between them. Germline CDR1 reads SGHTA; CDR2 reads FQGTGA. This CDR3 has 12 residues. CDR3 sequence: CASSADGNTIYF. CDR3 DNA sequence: TGTGCCAGCAGCGCAGATGGAAACACCATATATTTT.

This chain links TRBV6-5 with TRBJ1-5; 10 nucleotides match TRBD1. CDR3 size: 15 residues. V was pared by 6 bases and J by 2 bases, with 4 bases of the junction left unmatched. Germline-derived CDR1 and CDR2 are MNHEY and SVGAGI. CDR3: CASSIGTGGNQPQHF. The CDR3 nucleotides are TGTGCCAGCAGCATCGGGACAGGGGGCAATCAGCCCCAGCATTTT.

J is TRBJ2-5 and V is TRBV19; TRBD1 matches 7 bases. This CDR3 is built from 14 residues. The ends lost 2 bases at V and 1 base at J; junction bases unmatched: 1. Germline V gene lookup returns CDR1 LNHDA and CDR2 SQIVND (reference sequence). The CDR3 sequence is CASSITGVQETQYF. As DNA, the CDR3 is TGTGCCAGTAGTATAACAGGGGTCCAAGAGACCCAGTACTTC.